This TCR beta chain appears in the sequencing data of a study of Ad26.COV2.S vaccination and SARS-CoV-2 variants. Data came from immunoSEQ multiplex PCR; TCRdb stores just in-frame clones and leaves some out. The sample lists about 680,000 clones; around 89% were seen once. Treatment indicated: some 19 received Ad26.COV2.S at low or high dose, single or two shots; roughly five received placebo; per-sample allocation not given. Sampling happened 63 days after the first vaccine or placebo injection. The table lists this clone with a count of one. The sequencing here drew on peripheral blood, taken in a trial of Ad26.COV2.S vaccine versus placebo. The source of this sequence is a person between 18 and 65 years old who received the Ad26.COV2.S COVID-19 vaccine or a placebo.

The CDR3 region is CASSLTGAVETQYF. DNA of the CDR3: TGTGCCAGCTCACTGACAGGGGCGGTAGAGACCCAGTACTTC. J is TRBJ2-5 and V is TRBV18; 8 bases map to TRBD1. CDR3 length equals 14 residues. The J segment lost 4 bases and the V segment lost 4 bases, leaving 5 bases of the junction unmatched. Germline V gene sequence: CDR1 KGHSH, CDR2 LQKENI. The whole variable domain, remainder taken from reference TRBV18 and TRBJ2-5, is NAGVMQNPRHLVRRRGQEARLRCSPMKGHSHVYWYRQLPEEGLKFMVYLQKENIIDESGMPKERFSAEFPKEGPSILRIQQVVRGDSAAYFCASSLTGAVETQYFGPGTRLLVL.